This T cell receptor (beta chain) was found in a study of technical replicates of blood from several donors. Germline V gene sequence: CDR1 MRHNA, CDR2 SNTAGT. The V gene lost 0 bases and the J gene lost 0 bases, with 9 bases spanning the gap. This CDR3 comprises 16 residues. Assay: immunoSEQ multiplex PCR; the TCRdb copy retains only in-frame clones and omits some. This repertoire shows about 81,000 clones, 81% found once; its top ten account for around 3.9%. The source of this sequence is a human donor in good health. Some clones in this sample may be carry-over from other donors' samples. Sequencing was done on a sample of PBMCs. The V gene is TRBV6-4, the J gene TRBJ2-1; weak D call: TRBD2 (5 bases). The CDR3 sequence is CASSDSASGSYNEQFF. CDR3 DNA sequence: TGTGCCAGCAGTGACTCGGCCAGCGGCTCCTACAATGAGCAGTTCTTC.